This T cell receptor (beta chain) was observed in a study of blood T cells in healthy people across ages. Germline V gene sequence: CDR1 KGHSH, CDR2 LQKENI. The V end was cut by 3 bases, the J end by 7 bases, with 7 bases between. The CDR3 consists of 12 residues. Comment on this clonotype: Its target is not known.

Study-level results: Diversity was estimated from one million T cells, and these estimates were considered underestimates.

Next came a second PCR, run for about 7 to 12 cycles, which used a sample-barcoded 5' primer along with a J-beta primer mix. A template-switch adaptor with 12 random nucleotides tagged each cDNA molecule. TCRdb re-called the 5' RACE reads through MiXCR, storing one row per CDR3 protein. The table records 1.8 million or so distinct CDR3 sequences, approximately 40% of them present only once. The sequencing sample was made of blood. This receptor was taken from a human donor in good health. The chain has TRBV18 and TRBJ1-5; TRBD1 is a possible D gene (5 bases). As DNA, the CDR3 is TGTGCCAGCTCACCCAACAGGCAGCCCCAGCATTTT. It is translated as CASSPNRQPQHF.